This entry lists 12 T cell receptor beta chains sequenced from one sample in a study of blood T cell repertoires in COVID-19. Profiling relied on immunoSEQ multiplex PCR, and the TCRdb table lists in-frame clones only, not all of them. Of some 210,000 clones detected, approximately 91% appear once; the ten largest clones hold around 6.5%. Sequencing used peripheral blood. These receptors all stem from a man in his sixties who had recovered from COVID-19.

V gene TRBV30 combines with J gene TRBJ1-4, with a possible D match to TRBD1 (5 bases). Germline lookup yields CDR1 GTSNPN and CDR2 SVGIG (reference sequence). The V end lost 5 bases, the J end lost 8 bases, and 12 bases lay between the germline ends. This CDR3 has 12 residues. CDR3 nucleotide sequence: TGTGCCTGGCGGGACTTCGGGGAAAAACTGTTTTTT. Translating it yields CAWRDFGEKLFF.

The chain links TRBV5-4 to TRBJ2-1, with 11 bases lining up with TRBD2. This CDR3 is built from 16 residues. Germline CDR1 SGHNT, CDR2 YYREEE (reference sequence). Trimming at V came to 1 base and at J to 0 bases, leaving 0 bases not matched to a gene. CDR3: CASSLTSGSSYNEQFF. DNA for the CDR3: TGTGCCAGCAGCTTGACTAGCGGGAGCTCCTACAATGAGCAGTTCTTC.

The count of this clone is one. The CDR3 protein is CASSLATGRRYGYTF. The CDR3 nucleotides are TGTGCCAGCAGCTTGGCCACAGGGCGAAGGTATGGCTACACCTTC. The genes are TRBV5-6 and TRBJ1-2, with D perhaps matching TRBD1 (6 bases). The CDR3 is made up of 15 amino acids. Trimming left V 0 bases short and J 5 bases short, with 14 bases between. Germline V CDR1 and CDR2: SGHDT, YYEEEE. Complete variable domain (other parts from reference TRBV5-6 and TRBJ1-2): DAGVTQSPTHLIKTRGQQVTLRCSPKSGHDTVSWYQQALGQGPQFIFQYYEEEERQRGNFPDRFSGHQFPNYSSELNVNALLLGDSALYLCASSLATGRRYGYTFGSGTRLTVV.

The chain employs TRBV28 and TRBJ2-1, with TRBD2 identical over 8 bases. The CDR3 sequence is 15 residues long. J gave up 8 bases and V 4 bases, and 10 bases lay outside the gene matches. Germline lookup yields CDR1 MDHEN and CDR2 SYDVKM. The CDR3 bases are TGTGCCAGCAGTTCAACCCCGACTAGCGTCCATGAGCAGTTCTTC. This gives the protein CASSSTPTSVHEQFF.

This clone was picked up a small number of times. The V gene is TRBV18, the J gene TRBJ2-7; tentative D call: TRBD2 (6 bases). CDR1 and CDR2 (germline): KGHSH, LQKENI. This CDR3 contains 14 residues. V lost 3 bases and J lost 7, with 16 bases in between. CDR3 in amino acids: CASSPGVGGGEQYF. DNA of the CDR3: TGTGCCAGCTCACCCGGGGTCGGGGGAGGTGAGCAGTACTTC. Based on the CDR3 plus reference TRBV18 and TRBJ2-7, the full variable domain is NAGVMQNPRHLVRRRGQEARLRCSPMKGHSHVYWYRQLPEEGLKFMVYLQKENIIDESGMPKERFSAEFPKEGPSILRIQQVVRGDSAAYFCASSPGVGGGEQYFGPGTRLTVT.

The genes are TRBV7-2 and TRBJ1-5, with D possibly being TRBD1 (5 bases). V gave up 4 bases and J gave up 3 bases, with 13 bases separating them. CDR3 length equals 15 residues. From germline, CDR1 is SGHTA and CDR2 FQGNSA. DNA for the CDR3: TGTGCCAGCAGCTGGGCCGGGGGGAACAATCAGCCCCAGCATTTT. Amino acids: CASSWAGGNNQPQHF.

The chain employs TRBV5-8 and TRBJ1-3; the D gene is possibly TRBD1 (6 bases). V was clipped by 0 bases and J by 4 bases, with 8 bases between them. Germline CDR1 SGHTS, CDR2 YDEGEE. The CDR3 is 14 amino acids. CDR3 residues: CASSLAGVGNTIYF. In nucleotides, the CDR3 is TGTGCCAGCAGCTTGGCAGGGGTCGGAAACACCATATATTTT.

The gene calls are TRBV7-3 and TRBJ2-1; 9 bases are a match to TRBD2. Germline values: CDR1 SGHTA, CDR2 FQGTGA. This CDR3 has 15 residues. J lost 4 bases, V lost 3 bases, and 4 bases had no gene match. CDR3 residues: CASSFRLAVYNEQFF. Written as DNA, the CDR3 is TGTGCCAGCAGCTTCCGACTAGCGGTGTACAATGAGCAGTTCTTC.

The gene calls are TRBV29-1 and TRBJ1-4, with 9 bases identical to TRBD1. The V segment lost 6 bases and the J segment 6 bases; nucleotides outside the gene matches: 5. Germline loops: CDR1 SQVTM, CDR2 ANQGSEA. The CDR3 is 13 residues long. The chain's CDR3 is CSVDGTGYEKLFF. As DNA, the CDR3 is TGCAGCGTCGACGGGACAGGGTATGAAAAACTGTTTTTT. Looking up the rest from reference TRBV29-1 and TRBJ1-4 gives the full variable domain: SAVISQKPSRDICQRGTSLTIQCQVDSQVTMMFWYRQQPGQSLTLIATANQGSEATYESGFVIDKFPISRPNLTFSTLTVSNMSPEDSSIYLCSVDGTGYEKLFFGSGTQLSVL.

The table lists this clone with a few counts. This sequence joins TRBV18 and TRBJ2-2; 12 bases are shared with TRBD2. J lost 3 bases, V lost 3 bases, and 8 bases had no gene match. The CDR3 sequence is 18 residues long. From germline, CDR1 is KGHSH and CDR2 LQKENI. CDR3: CASSPTSGRMGDTGELFF. The DNA for the CDR3 is TGTGCCAGCTCACCGACTAGCGGGAGAATGGGCGACACCGGGGAGCTGTTTTTT.

The chain is built from TRBV27 and TRBJ2-5; D might be TRBD2 (5 bases). Germline assignment: CDR1 MNHEY and CDR2 SMNVEV (reference sequence). Deletions cut 2 bases from V and 2 bases from J, with 15 bases between. The CDR3 runs to 16 residues. The CDR3 bases are TGTGCCAGCAGTTTAGGTCTAGCCAGAGGTCAAGAGACCCAGTACTTC. This gives the protein CASSLGLARGQETQYF.

The V call is TRBV6-6, the J call TRBJ1-1; no reliable D call. The CDR3 is made up of 14 amino acids. Trimming removed 3 bases at V and 0 bases at J, with 8 bases between. The V gene's germline CDR1 is MNHNY and CDR2 SVGAGI (reference sequence). The chain's CDR3 is CASSYGRMNTEAFF. The DNA for the CDR3 is TGTGCCAGCAGTTATGGCAGAATGAACACTGAAGCTTTCTTT.